The T cell receptor beta chain described here comes from a study of blood T cell repertoires in COVID-19. Assay used: immunoSEQ multiplex PCR; TCRdb lists only in-frame clones, some missing. This sample has 330,000 or so clones, with about nine tenths found just once. The CDR3 sequence is 17 residues long. V was clipped by 0 bases and J by 6 bases; unmatched bases: 5. The germline CDR1 and CDR2 sequences are SGHDN and FVKESK. This sequence joins TRBV14 and TRBJ2-1; 13 bases line up with TRBD2. The material sequenced was peripheral blood. The source is a woman in her sixties with COVID-19, enrolled during active disease. The CDR3 DNA is TGTGCCAGCAGCCAAGAACTAGCGGGGGGGCCTCTCAATGAGCAGTTCTTC. Protein sequence: CASSQELAGGPLNEQFF.